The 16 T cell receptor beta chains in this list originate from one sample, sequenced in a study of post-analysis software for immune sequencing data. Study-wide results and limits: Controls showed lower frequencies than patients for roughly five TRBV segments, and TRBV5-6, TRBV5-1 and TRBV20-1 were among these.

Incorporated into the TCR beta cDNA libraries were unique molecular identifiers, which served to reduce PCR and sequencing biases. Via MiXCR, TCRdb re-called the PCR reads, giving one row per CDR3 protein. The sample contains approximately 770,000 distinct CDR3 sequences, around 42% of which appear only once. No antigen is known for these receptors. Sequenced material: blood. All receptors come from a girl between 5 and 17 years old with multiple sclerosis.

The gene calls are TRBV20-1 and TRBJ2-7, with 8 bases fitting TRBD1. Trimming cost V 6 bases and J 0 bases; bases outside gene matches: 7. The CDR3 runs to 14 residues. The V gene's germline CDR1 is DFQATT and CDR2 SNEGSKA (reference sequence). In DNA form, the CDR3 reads TGCAGTGCCTCCGGGGACAGGCCCTCCTACGAGCAGTACTTC. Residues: CSASGDRPSYEQYF.

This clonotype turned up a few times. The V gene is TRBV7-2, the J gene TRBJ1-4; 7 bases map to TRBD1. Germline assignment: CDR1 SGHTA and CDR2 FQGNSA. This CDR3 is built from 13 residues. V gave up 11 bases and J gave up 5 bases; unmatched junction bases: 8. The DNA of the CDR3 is TGTGCCGGCCGGACAGGCCCAAATGAAAAACTGTTTTTT. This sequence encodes CAGRTGPNEKLFF.

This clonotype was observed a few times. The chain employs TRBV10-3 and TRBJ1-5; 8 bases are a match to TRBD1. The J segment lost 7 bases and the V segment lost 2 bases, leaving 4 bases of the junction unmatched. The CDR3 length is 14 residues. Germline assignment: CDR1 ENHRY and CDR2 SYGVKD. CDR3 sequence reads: CAISETGQEQPQHF. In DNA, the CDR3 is TGTGCCATCAGTGAGACGGGACAGGAACAGCCCCAGCATTTT.

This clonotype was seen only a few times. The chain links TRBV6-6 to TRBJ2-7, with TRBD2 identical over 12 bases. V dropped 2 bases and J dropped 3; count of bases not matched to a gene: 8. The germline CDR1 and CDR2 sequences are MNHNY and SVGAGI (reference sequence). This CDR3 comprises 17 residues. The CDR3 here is CASSYGRTSGEVYEQYF. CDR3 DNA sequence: TGTGCCAGCAGTTACGGGAGGACTAGCGGGGAGGTCTACGAGCAGTACTTC.

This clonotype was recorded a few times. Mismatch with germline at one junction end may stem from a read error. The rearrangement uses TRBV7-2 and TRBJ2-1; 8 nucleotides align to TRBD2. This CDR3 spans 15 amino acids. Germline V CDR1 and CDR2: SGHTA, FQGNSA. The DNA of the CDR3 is TGTGCCAGCGGGGAGGCGGGAGGCATCTTCAATGAGCGGTTCTTC. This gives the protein CASGEAGGIFNERFF. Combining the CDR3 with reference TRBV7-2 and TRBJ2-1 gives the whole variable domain GAGVSQSPSNKVTEKGKDVELRCDPISGHTALYWYRQSLGQGLEFLIYFQGNSAPDKSGLPSDRFSAERTGGSVSTLTIQRTQQEDSAVYLCASGEAGGIFNERFFGPGTRLTVL.

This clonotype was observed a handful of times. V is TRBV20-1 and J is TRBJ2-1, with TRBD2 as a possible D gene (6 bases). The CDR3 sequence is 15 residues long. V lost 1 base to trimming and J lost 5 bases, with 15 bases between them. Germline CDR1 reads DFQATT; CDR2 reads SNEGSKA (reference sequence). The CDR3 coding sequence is TGCAGTGCTAGAGGGTGGGCTAGCGTCCACAATGAGCAGTTCTTC. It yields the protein CSARGWASVHNEQFF.

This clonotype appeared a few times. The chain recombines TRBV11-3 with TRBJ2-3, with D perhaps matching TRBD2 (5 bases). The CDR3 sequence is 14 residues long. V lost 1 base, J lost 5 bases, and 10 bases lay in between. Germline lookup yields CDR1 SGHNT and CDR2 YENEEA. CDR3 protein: CASSLVRVEDTQYF. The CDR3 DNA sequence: TGTGCCAGCAGCTTAGTGAGGGTGGAAGATACGCAGTATTTT.

Here the CDR3 DNA reads TGTGCCAGCGGAGCGGGTGGAGTGGGTTTTGAGCAGTACTTC. Protein: CASGAGGVGFEQYF. The chain has TRBV27 and TRBJ2-7; D may be TRBD2 (6 bases). The V and J ends lost 8 bases and 7 bases respectively, with 21 bases between them. Germline values: CDR1 MNHEY, CDR2 SMNVEV (reference sequence). The CDR3 is made up of 14 amino acids.

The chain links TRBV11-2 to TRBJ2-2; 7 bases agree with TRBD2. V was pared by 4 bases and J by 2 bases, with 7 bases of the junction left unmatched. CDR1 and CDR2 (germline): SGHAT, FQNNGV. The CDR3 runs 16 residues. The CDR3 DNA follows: TGTGCCAGCAGCTCTAGCGGCGGTTCCAACACCGGGGAGCTGTTTTTT. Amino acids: CASSSSGGSNTGELFF.

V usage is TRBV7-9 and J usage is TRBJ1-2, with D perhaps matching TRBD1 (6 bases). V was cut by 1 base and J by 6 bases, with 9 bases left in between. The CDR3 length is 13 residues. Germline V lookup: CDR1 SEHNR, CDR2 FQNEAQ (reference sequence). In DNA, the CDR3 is TGTGCCAGCAGCTTAGGGCCAGGGGATGGCTACACCTTC. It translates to CASSLGPGDGYTF.

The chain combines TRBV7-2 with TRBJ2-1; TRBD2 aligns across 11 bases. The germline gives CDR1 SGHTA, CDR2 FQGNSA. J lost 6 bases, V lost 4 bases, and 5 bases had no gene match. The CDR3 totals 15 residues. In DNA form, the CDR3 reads TGTGCCAGCAGCTCACTAGCGGGAGCGGGCAATGAGCAGTTCTTC. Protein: CASSSLAGAGNEQFF.

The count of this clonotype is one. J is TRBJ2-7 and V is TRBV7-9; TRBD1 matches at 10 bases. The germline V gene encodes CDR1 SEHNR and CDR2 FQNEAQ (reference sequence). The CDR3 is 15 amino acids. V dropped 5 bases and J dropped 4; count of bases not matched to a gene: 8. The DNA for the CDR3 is TGTGCCAGCAGCAGAAACGACAGGGGGCCGTACGAGCAGTACTTC. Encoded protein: CASSRNDRGPYEQYF.

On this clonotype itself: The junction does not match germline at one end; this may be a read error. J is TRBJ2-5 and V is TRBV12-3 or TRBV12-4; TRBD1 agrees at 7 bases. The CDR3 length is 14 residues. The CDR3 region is CASSPSGGEEIQYF. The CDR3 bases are TGTGCCAGCAGTCCCTCAGGGGGAGAGGAGATCCAGTACTTC.

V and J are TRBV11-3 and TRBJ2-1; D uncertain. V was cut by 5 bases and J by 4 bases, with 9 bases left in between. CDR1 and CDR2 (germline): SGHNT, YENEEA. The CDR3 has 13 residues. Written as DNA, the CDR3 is TGTGCCAGCAGCCCGACTCGTTACAATGAGCAGTTCTTC. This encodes CASSPTRYNEQFF.

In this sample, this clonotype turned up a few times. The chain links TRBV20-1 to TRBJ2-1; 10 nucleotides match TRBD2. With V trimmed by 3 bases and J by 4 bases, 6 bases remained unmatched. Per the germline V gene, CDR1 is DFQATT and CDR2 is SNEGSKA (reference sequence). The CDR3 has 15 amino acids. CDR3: CSASPAGGPYNEQFF. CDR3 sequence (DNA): TGCAGTGCTAGCCCAGCGGGAGGGCCTTACAATGAGCAGTTCTTC.

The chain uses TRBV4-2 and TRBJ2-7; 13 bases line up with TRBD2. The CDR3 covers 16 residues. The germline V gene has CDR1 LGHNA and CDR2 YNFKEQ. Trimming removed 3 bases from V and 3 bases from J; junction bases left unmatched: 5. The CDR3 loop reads CASSQIGLAGVYEQYF. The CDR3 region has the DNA TGTGCCAGCAGCCAGATTGGACTAGCGGGGGTCTACGAGCAGTACTTC.